This TCR beta chain was identified during a study of blood T cells in healthy people across ages. Germline V gene lookup returns CDR1 LNHDA and CDR2 SQIVND (reference sequence). The CDR3 has 14 residues. V shed 5 bases and J shed 3 bases, with 10 bases lying between them. Then a second PCR, running about 6 to 12 cycles, was carried out with a sample-barcoded 5' primer and a J-beta primer mix. MiXCR, applied by TCRdb to the 5' RACE reads, yields one record per CDR3 protein. In the table there are around 870,000 distinct CDR3 sequences, around 26% of which are singletons. The rearrangement uses TRBV19 and TRBJ1-4, with TRBD1 as a possible D gene (6 bases). The clonotype originates from an elderly woman in good health. The sequenced sample was blood. CDR3 sequence reads: CASSRQVANEKLFF. The CDR3 coding sequence is TGTGCCAGTAGTCGACAGGTTGCTAATGAAAAACTGTTTTTT.